This entry concerns a single T cell receptor (beta chain). This record comes from a study of blood T cell repertoires in COVID-19. Germline lookup yields CDR1 MNHEY and CDR2 SVGAGI. The trim removed 6 bases at V and 6 bases at J, leaving 10 bases unmatched. This CDR3 contains 14 residues. This table comes from immunoSEQ multiplex PCR, and its TCRdb copy is limited to in-frame clones, with some not included. Among tens of thousands of clones listed, about 81% were seen once. The rearrangement uses TRBV6-5 and TRBJ1-2, with 7 bases fitting TRBD1. The specimen sequenced was peripheral blood. This clonotype originated in an elderly woman with acute or convalescent COVID-19. This chain's CDR3 is CASSLRAQGDGYTF. CDR3 DNA: TGTGCCAGCAGCCTCCGGGCGCAGGGGGATGGCTACACCTTC.